These T cell receptor beta chains were read from a single sample in a study of early T cells in non-severe SARS-CoV-2 infection. TCRdb passed the 5' RACE reads through MiXCR, listing each CDR3 protein once. The sample includes roughly 75,000 distinct CDR3 sequences, roughly 10% of them seen just once. Sequencing used whole blood. These receptors originate from an adult who was a healthcare worker with PCR-confirmed SARS-CoV-2 infection or an uninfected control (not recorded which). The CDR3 runs from the conserved cysteine through the conserved F or W. Fields, in order: clone size, V gene, J gene, D gene, CDR3 protein, CDR3 DNA. A D gene is named only where the DNA matches it firmly. Size is stated for part of the rows, as once, few or many counts, or as a class when the clone is expanded.

abundance: many; v_gene: TRBV12-3/TRBV12-4; j_gene: TRBJ1-5; d_gene: -; CDR3aa: CASSPADLSNQPQHF; CDR3nt: TGTGCCAGCAGCCCCGCAGACCTTAGCAATCAGCCCCAGCATTTT
abundance: few; v_gene: TRBV9; j_gene: TRBJ2-7; d_gene: -; CDR3aa: CASSVDLWPYEQYF; CDR3nt: TGTGCCAGCAGCGTAGACTTGTGGCCCTACGAGCAGTACTTC
abundance: many; v_gene: TRBV29-1; j_gene: TRBJ1-2; d_gene: -; CDR3aa: CSVEDLGRSLGYGYTF; CDR3nt: TGCAGCGTTGAAGATCTGGGACGTTCCTTGGGCTATGGCTACACCTTC
abundance: many; v_gene: TRBV12-3/TRBV12-4; j_gene: TRBJ2-3; d_gene: -; CDR3aa: CASSRGSGAPTDTQYF; CDR3nt: TGTGCCAGCAGCCGAGGTTCGGGGGCGCCCACAGATACGCAGTATTTT
abundance: many; v_gene: TRBV6-1; j_gene: TRBJ1-2; d_gene: -; CDR3aa: CASSGETANNYGYTF; CDR3nt: TGTGCCAGCAGCGGTGAAACAGCGAATAACTATGGCTACACCTTC
abundance: -; v_gene: TRBV4-2; j_gene: TRBJ2-3; d_gene: -; CDR3aa: CASSQVGAKDTQYF; CDR3nt: TGTGCCAGCAGCCAAGTGGGGGCTAAAGATACGCAGTATTTT
abundance: -; v_gene: TRBV20-1; j_gene: TRBJ1-2; d_gene: -; CDR3aa: CSAWTADGYTF; CDR3nt: TGCAGTGCATGGACAGCGGATGGCTACACCTTC
abundance: few; v_gene: TRBV20-1; j_gene: TRBJ1-1; d_gene: -; CDR3aa: CSAQPWDTEAFF; CDR3nt: TGCAGTGCCCAACCCTGGGACACTGAAGCTTTCTTT
abundance: -; v_gene: TRBV11-2; j_gene: TRBJ2-2; d_gene: -; CDR3aa: CASSLTGGVRELFF; CDR3nt: TGTGCCAGCAGCCTGACAGGCGGAGTGCGGGAGCTGTTTTTT
abundance: many; v_gene: TRBV6-6; j_gene: TRBJ1-2; d_gene: -; CDR3aa: CASSYRTDPAPYTF; CDR3nt: TGTGCCAGCAGTTACCGGACGGATCCCGCCCCATACACCTTC
abundance: many; v_gene: TRBV2; j_gene: TRBJ2-1; d_gene: -; CDR3aa: CASIRRPDNEQFF; CDR3nt: TGTGCCAGCATTCGAAGACCTGACAATGAGCAGTTCTTC
abundance: -; v_gene: TRBV9; j_gene: TRBJ1-3; d_gene: TRBD1; CDR3aa: CASSQQGTLGTIYF; CDR3nt: TGTGCCAGCAGCCAACAGGGGACCCTAGGTACCATATATTTT
abundance: -; v_gene: TRBV5-5; j_gene: TRBJ1-5; d_gene: -; CDR3aa: CASSFGGHSNQPQHF; CDR3nt: TGTGCCAGCAGCTTTGGCGGACATAGCAATCAGCCCCAGCATTTT
abundance: many; v_gene: TRBV2; j_gene: TRBJ1-5; d_gene: -; CDR3aa: CASTAGAARNQPQHF; CDR3nt: TGTGCCAGCACCGCTGGTGCGGCACGCAATCAGCCCCAGCATTTT
abundance: many; v_gene: TRBV7-2; j_gene: TRBJ1-1; d_gene: -; CDR3aa: CASSFREGRRGTEAFF; CDR3nt: TGTGCCAGCAGCTTCCGGGAGGGGCGTCGGGGGACTGAAGCTTTCTTT
abundance: many; v_gene: TRBV10-3; j_gene: TRBJ1-1; d_gene: TRBD1; CDR3aa: CAANPGTGLIGTEAFF; CDR3nt: TGTGCCGCCAACCCCGGGACAGGTCTCATAGGCACTGAAGCTTTCTTT
abundance: many; v_gene: TRBV30; j_gene: TRBJ1-1; d_gene: -; CDR3aa: CAWSVVWRQDTEAFF; CDR3nt: TGTGCCTGGAGTGTAGTCTGGAGACAAGACACTGAAGCTTTCTTT
abundance: few; v_gene: TRBV11-2; j_gene: TRBJ1-2; d_gene: -; CDR3aa: CASSSGRGPSYGYTF; CDR3nt: TGTGCCAGCAGCTCCGGCAGGGGCCCTTCCTATGGCTACACCTTC
abundance: many; v_gene: TRBV11-2; j_gene: TRBJ2-7; d_gene: TRBD1; CDR3aa: CASSYRRGQGSYEQYF; CDR3nt: TGTGCCAGCAGCTATCGTAGGGGACAGGGATCCTACGAGCAGTACTTC
abundance: many; v_gene: TRBV14; j_gene: TRBJ2-5; d_gene: -; CDR3aa: CASSQVGRKQETQYF; CDR3nt: TGTGCCAGCAGCCAAGTAGGCAGGAAACAAGAGACCCAGTACTTC
abundance: many; v_gene: TRBV18; j_gene: TRBJ1-1; d_gene: -; CDR3aa: CASSAKGGEAEAFF; CDR3nt: TGTGCCAGCTCAGCCAAGGGGGGAGAGGCTGAAGCTTTCTTT
abundance: -; v_gene: TRBV6-5; j_gene: TRBJ2-4; d_gene: -; CDR3aa: CASGFDKNIQYF; CDR3nt: TGTGCCAGCGGGTTCGACAAAAACATTCAGTACTTC
abundance: many; v_gene: TRBV2; j_gene: TRBJ2-1; d_gene: -; CDR3aa: CASDDNEQFF; CDR3nt: TGTGCCAGCGACGACAATGAGCAGTTCTTC
abundance: many; v_gene: TRBV29-1; j_gene: TRBJ1-2; d_gene: -; CDR3aa: CSVVTGPLEDGYTF; CDR3nt: TGCAGCGTTGTCACCGGGCCACTTGAGGATGGCTACACCTTC
abundance: -; v_gene: TRBV20-1; j_gene: TRBJ2-5; d_gene: TRBD2; CDR3aa: CSARVAGGLETQYF; CDR3nt: TGCAGTGCTAGAGTAGCGGGGGGGCTGGAGACCCAGTACTTC
abundance: many; v_gene: TRBV7-2; j_gene: TRBJ2-5; d_gene: -; CDR3aa: CASSLALEQETQYF; CDR3nt: TGTGCCAGCAGCTTAGCATTGGAGCAAGAGACCCAGTACTTC
abundance: few; v_gene: TRBV5-1; j_gene: TRBJ1-1; d_gene: TRBD1; CDR3aa: CASTGGKNTEAFF; CDR3nt: TGCGCCAGTACAGGGGGCAAGAACACTGAAGCTTTCTTT
abundance: many; v_gene: TRBV7-2; j_gene: TRBJ2-3; d_gene: -; CDR3aa: CASSPVGGLTDTQYF; CDR3nt: TGTGCCAGCAGCCCTGTGGGGGGACTCACAGATACGCAGTATTTT
abundance: -; v_gene: TRBV3-1; j_gene: TRBJ2-5; d_gene: TRBD2; CDR3aa: CASSPGLAGWTQYF; CDR3nt: TGTGCCAGCAGCCCCGGACTAGCGGGGTGGACCCAGTACTTC
abundance: -; v_gene: TRBV29-1; j_gene: TRBJ2-3; d_gene: -; CDR3aa: CSVEERGDRVTDTQYF; CDR3nt: TGCAGCGTTGAAGAACGTGGGGACCGAGTCACAGATACGCAGTATTTT